This T cell receptor beta chain emerged from a study of blood T cell repertoires in COVID-19. Background on the study: T cells, B-cell-depleted T cells, or PBMCs supplied cDNA or gDNA.

Produced via immunoSEQ multiplex PCR; TCRdb's table is partial and in-frame only. The sample lists around 270,000 clones, 75% to 90% occurring once. Deletions cut 1 base from V and 4 bases from J, with 10 bases between. CDR3 size: 14 residues. Germline loops: CDR1 SGHTA, CDR2 FQGNSA. This sequence joins TRBV7-2 and TRBJ1-2; maybe TRBD1 (6 bases). The specimen sequenced was peripheral blood. This sequence originates from a man between 25 and 39 years old with acute or convalescent COVID-19. CDR3 region: CASSLDREIYGYTF. As DNA, the CDR3 is TGTGCCAGCAGCTTAGACAGGGAGATCTATGGCTACACCTTC. Looking up the rest from reference TRBV7-2 and TRBJ1-2 gives the full variable domain: GAGVSQSPSNKVTEKGKDVELRCDPISGHTALYWYRQSLGQGLEFLIYFQGNSAPDKSGLPSDRFSAERTGGSVSTLTIQRTQQEDSAVYLCASSLDREIYGYTFGSGTRLTVV.